Sequencing of this T cell receptor beta chain was carried out in a study of CD8 T cells in Susac syndrome. CD8+ and CD4+ T cells circulating in blood were sequenced for TCR beta. With random hexamers, 0.5 to 1 ug RNA was reverse transcribed. Amplification of TCR beta CDR3 by immunoSEQ multiplex PCR spanned 54 Vbeta and 13 Jbeta. TCRdb reanalysed the immunoSEQ multiplex PCR reads using MiXCR and keeps one entry per CDR3 protein. This sample has about 300,000 distinct CDR3 sequences, with roughly 85% found just once. Germline loops: CDR1 MDHEN, CDR2 SYDVKM. The CDR3 sequence is 17 residues long. The V segment lost 7 bases and the J segment 3 bases; nucleotides outside the gene matches: 12.

Sequencing was performed on CD8+ T cells from PBMCs. This chain links TRBV28 with TRBJ2-1; TRBD2 agrees at 10 bases. The clonotype comes from a human donor with multiple sclerosis. Here the CDR3 DNA reads TGTGCCAGCATTTCCGGGACTGCTAGCGGGAGCTACAATGAGCAGTTCTTC. Translating gives CASISGTASGSYNEQFF.